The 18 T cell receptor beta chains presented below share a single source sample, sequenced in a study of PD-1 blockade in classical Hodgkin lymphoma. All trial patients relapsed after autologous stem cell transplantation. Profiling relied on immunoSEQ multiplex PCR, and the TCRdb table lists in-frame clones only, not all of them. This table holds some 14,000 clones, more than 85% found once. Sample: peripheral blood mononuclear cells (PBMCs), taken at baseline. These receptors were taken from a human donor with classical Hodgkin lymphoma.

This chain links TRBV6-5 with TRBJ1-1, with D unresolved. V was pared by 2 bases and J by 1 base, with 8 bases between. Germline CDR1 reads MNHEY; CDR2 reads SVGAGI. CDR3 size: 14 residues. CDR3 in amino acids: CASSYGLRNTEAFF. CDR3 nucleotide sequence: TGTGCCAGCAGTTACGGTCTTCGGAACACTGAAGCTTTCTTT.

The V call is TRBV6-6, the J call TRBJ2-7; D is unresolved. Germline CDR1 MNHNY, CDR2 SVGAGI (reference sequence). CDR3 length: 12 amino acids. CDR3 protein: CASSARAGGNKV. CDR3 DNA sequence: TGTGCCAGCAGTGCTCGGGCAGGTGGGAACAAAGTC.

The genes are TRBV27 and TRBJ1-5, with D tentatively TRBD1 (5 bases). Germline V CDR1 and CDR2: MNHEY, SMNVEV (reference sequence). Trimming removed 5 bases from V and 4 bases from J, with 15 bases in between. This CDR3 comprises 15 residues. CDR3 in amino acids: CASSPRGTANQPQHF. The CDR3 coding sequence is TGTGCCAGCAGTCCCCGCGGGACCGCAAATCAGCCCCAGCATTTT.

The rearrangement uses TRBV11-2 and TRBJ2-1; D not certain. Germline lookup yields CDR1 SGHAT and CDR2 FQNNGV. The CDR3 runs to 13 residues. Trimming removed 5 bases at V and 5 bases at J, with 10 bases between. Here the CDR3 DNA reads TGTGCCAGCAGCCCGGCGGCCCACAATGAGCAGTTCTTC. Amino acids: CASSPAAHNEQFF.

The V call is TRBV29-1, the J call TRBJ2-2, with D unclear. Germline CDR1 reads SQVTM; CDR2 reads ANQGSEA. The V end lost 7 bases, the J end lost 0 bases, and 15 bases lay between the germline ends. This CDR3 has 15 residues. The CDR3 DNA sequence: TGCAGCGCCGCCCCCCCAGGATCGAACACCGGGGAGCTGTTTTTT. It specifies CSAAPPGSNTGELFF.

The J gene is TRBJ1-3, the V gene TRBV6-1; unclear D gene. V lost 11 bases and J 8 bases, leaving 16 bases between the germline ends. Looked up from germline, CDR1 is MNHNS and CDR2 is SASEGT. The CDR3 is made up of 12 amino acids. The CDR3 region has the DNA TGTGCCTACGCGGGATTCGGGGACACCATATATTTT. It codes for CAYAGFGDTIYF.

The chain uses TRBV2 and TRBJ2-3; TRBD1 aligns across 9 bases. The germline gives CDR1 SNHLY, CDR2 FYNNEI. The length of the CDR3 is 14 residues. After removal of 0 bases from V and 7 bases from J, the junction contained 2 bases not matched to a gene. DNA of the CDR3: TGTGCCAGCAGTGAAGCGGGGACAGGGTATACGCAGTATTTT. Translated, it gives CASSEAGTGYTQYF.

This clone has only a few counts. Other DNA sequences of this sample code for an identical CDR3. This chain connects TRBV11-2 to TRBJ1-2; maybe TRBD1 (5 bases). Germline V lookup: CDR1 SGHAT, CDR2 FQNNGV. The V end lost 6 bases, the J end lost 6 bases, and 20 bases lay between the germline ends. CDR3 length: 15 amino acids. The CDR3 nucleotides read TGTGCCAGCAGGGCGGGGGGTGGTGGGCTAGATGGCTACACCTTC. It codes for CASRAGGGGLDGYTF.

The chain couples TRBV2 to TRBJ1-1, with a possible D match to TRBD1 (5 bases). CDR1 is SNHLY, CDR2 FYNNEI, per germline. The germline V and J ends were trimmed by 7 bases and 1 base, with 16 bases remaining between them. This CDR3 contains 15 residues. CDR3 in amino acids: CASKGQINSNTEAFF. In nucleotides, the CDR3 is TGTGCCAGCAAGGGGCAGATCAACTCGAACACTGAAGCTTTCTTT. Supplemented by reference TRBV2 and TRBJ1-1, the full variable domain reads EPEVTQTPSHQVTQMGQEVILRCVPISNHLYFYWYRQILGQKVEFLVSFYNNEISEKSEIFDDQFSVERPDGSNFTLKIRSTKLEDSAMYFCASKGQINSNTEAFFGQGTRLTVV.

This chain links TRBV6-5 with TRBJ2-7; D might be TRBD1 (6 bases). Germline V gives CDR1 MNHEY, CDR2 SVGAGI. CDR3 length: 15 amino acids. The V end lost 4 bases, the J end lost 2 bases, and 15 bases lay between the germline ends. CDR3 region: CASSSQGIPTYEQYF. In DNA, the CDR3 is TGTGCCAGCAGTTCCCAGGGGATTCCCACCTACGAGCAGTACTTC.

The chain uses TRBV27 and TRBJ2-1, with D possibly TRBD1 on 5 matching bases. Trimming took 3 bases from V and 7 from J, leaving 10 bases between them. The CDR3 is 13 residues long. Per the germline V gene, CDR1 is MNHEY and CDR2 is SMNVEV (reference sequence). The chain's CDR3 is CASSFQGMNEQFF. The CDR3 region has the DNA TGTGCCAGCAGTTTTCAGGGAATGAATGAGCAGTTCTTC.

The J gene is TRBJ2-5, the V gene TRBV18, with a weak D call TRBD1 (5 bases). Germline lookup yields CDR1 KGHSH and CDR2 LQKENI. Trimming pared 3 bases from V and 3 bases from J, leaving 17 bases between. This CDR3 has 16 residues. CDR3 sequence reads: CASSPRPLTVKETQYF. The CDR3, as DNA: TGTGCCAGCTCACCCCGCCCCTTGACAGTAAAAGAGACCCAGTACTTC.

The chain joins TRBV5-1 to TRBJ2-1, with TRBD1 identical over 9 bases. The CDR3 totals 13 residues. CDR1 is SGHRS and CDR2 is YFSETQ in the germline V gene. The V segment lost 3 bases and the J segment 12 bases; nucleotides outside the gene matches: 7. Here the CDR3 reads CASSSQKDRGQFF. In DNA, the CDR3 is TGCGCCAGCAGCTCACAGAAGGACAGGGGGCAGTTCTTC.

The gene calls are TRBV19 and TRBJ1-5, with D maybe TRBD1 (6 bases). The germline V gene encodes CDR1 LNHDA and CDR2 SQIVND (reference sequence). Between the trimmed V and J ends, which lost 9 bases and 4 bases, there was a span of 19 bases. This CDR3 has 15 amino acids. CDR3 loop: CASRSSGVGNQPQHF. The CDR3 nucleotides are TGTGCCAGCAGGAGCTCAGGGGTAGGTAATCAGCCCCAGCATTTT.

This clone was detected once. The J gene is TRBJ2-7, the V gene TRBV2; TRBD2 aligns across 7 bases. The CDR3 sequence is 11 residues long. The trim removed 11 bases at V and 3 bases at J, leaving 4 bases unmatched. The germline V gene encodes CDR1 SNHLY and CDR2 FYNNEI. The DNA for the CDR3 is TGTGCCGGGAGGGCTGACTACGAGCAGTACTTC. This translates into CAGRADYEQYF.

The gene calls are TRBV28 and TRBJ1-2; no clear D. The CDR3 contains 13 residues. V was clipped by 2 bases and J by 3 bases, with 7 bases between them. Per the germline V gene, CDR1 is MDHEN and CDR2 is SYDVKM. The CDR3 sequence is CASSLLGYYGYTF. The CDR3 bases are TGTGCCAGCAGTTTACTCGGGTACTATGGCTACACCTTC.

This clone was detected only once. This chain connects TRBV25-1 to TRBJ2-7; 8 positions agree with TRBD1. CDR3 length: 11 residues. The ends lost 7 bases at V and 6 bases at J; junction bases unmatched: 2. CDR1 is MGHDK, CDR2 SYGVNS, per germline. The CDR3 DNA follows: TGTGCCAGCACAGGGGGCGTCGAGCAGTACTTC. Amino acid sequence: CASTGGVEQYF.

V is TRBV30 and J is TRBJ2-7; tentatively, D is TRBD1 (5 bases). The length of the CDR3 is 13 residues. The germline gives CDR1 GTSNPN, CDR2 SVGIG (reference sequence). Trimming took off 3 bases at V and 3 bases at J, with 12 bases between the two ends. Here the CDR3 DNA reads TGTGCCTGGAGCTCAGGGTGGGTCTACGAGCAGTACTTC. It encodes CAWSSGWVYEQYF.